This TCR beta chain derives from a study of beta chain features in type 1 diabetes. Across the study: Age, gender and cell yields were similar between patients and healthy donors.

The single heparinised draw taken from each donor contained approximately 120 mL of blood on average. Of the isolated RNA, all was reverse transcribed, and so the sequenced material was expressed TCRB transcripts. Sequencing used immunoSEQ multiplex PCR; TCRdb keeps in-frame clones, though not all of them. The sample holds fewer than 20,000 clones, about 70% seen once. Points from the study as a whole: Shorter TCRB CDR3s, moderately but significantly so, marked every one of the four CD4+ subsets in Type 1 diabetes patients. Patients with type 1 diabetes carried fewer insertions and had more deletions at their VDJ junctions.

In regard to this clone: What it binds is unknown.

From germline, CDR1 is GTSNPN and CDR2 SVGIG (reference sequence). The CDR3 spans 16 residues. Trimming removed 0 bases from V and 1 base from J, with 14 bases in between. The TCR originated in a man aged 25 to 45 with type 1 diabetes. Material: Tregs from blood. The chain employs TRBV30 and TRBJ2-3; D perhaps matches TRBD2 (6 bases). The CDR3 sequence: CAWSVGAGGGTDTQYF. DNA of the CDR3: TGTGCCTGGAGTGTTGGTGCGGGCGGGGGCACAGATACGCAGTATTTT.